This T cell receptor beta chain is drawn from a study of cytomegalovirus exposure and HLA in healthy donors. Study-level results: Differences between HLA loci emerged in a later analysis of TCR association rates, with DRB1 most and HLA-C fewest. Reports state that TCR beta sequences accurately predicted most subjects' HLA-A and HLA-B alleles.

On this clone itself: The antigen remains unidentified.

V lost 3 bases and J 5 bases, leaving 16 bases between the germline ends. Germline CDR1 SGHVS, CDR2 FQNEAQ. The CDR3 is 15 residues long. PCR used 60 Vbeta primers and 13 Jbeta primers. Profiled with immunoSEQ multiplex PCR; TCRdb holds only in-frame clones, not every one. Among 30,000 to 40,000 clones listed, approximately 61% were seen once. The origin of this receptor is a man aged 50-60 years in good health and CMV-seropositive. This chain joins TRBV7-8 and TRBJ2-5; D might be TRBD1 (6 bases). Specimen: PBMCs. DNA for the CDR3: TGTGCCAGCAGCTTTTCAGGGGCAGGGCGGGAGACCCAGTACTTC. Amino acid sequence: CASSFSGAGRETQYF.